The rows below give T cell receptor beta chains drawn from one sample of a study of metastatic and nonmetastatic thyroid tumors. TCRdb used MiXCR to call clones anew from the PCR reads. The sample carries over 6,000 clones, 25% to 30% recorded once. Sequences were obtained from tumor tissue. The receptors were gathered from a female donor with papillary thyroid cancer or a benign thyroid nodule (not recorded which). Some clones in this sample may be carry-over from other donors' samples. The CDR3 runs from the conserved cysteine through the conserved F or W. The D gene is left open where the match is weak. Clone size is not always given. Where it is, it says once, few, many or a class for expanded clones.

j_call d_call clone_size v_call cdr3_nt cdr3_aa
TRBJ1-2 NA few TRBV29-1 TGCAGCGTGACCGGGGACACTGATAACTATGGCTACACCTTC CSVTGDTDNYGYTF
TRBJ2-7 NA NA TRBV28 TGTGCCAGCAGTCCAGGGTCCGAGCAGTACTTC CASSPGSEQYF
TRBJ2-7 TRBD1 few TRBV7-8 TGTGCCAGCAGCCCCAGGACAGGGGGCGGCGAGCAGTACTTC CASSPRTGGGEQYF
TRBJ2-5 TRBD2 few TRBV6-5 TGTGCCAGCAGTTACCGCGGGAGGGAGACCCAGTACTTC CASSYRGRETQYF
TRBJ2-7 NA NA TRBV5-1 TGCGCCAGCAGCCCCGGGGGCGCGGACTACGAGCAGTACTTC CASSPGGADYEQYF
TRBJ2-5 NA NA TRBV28 TGTGCCAGCAGTTTATGGGAGGGGCGGGCGATCCAAGAGACCCAGTACTTC CASSLWEGRAIQETQYF
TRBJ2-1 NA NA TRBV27 TGTGCCAGCAGTGCCCAAGAGCGGGCGCCCAATGAGCAGTTCTTC CASSAQERAPNEQFF
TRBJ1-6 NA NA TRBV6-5 TGTGCCAGCAGTTCGAGGCAAAATAATTCACCCCTCCACTTT CASSSRQNNSPLHF
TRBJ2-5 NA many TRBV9 TGTGCCAGCAGCGTTCGGCCCGGGGGACAAGAGACCCAGTACTTC CASSVRPGGQETQYF
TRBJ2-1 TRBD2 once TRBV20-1 TGCAGTGCTTATCAAGCCGGGACTAGCGGGTTCACTGAGCAGTTCTTC CSAYQAGTSGFTEQFF
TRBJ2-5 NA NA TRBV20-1 TGCAGTGCTAGAGATTCCAGGGTCCCCCAAGAGACCCAGTACTTC CSARDSRVPQETQYF
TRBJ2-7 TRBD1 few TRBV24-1 TGTGCCACCAGTGAGTCCGGGACAGACCTATACGAGCAGTACTTC CATSESGTDLYEQYF
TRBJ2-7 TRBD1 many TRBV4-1 TGCGCCAGCAGAGGGACAGGGGGCTCAAGGTACGGGCAGTACTTC CASRGTGGSRYGQYF
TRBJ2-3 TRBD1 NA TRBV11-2 TGTGCTAGCAGCTTACGTGGACAGGGGTCGAATACGCAGTATTTT CASSLRGQGSNTQYF
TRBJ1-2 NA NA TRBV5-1 TGCGCCAGCAGCTGGGACGCCCGCGACTATGGCTACACCTTC CASSWDARDYGYTF